This T cell receptor beta chain was observed in a study of control samples from healthy donors and cancer patients. Germline V gives CDR1 LGHNA, CDR2 YSLEER. Deletions cut 0 bases from V and 5 bases from J, with 4 bases between. The CDR3 has 12 amino acids. TCRdb keeps only in-frame clones here, not all; method: immunoSEQ multiplex PCR. Of about 150,000 clones in the sample, around 96% were seen once. The specimen was blood. This clonotype was sampled from a man in his forties or fifties in good health. The J gene is TRBJ1-2, the V gene TRBV4-3; no definite D call. The CDR3 protein is CASSQDGYGYTF. The CDR3 nucleotides are TGCGCCAGCAGCCAAGATGGGTATGGCTACACCTTC.